Shown below are 22 T cell receptor beta chains from a single sample sequenced in a study of cytomegalovirus exposure and HLA in healthy donors. 60 Vbeta and 13 Jbeta primers were used in PCR. Repertoires were generated with immunoSEQ multiplex PCR, while TCRdb's copy carries only in-frame clones and drops some. The sample shows about 170,000 clones, 80% to 85% of them seen only once. Sequencing was performed on PBMCs. The receptors derive from a boy aged 2 to 9 in good health and CMV-seronegative.

The gene calls are TRBV13 and TRBJ1-3, with D possibly being TRBD1 (6 bases). This CDR3 region has 19 residues. V dropped 6 bases and J dropped 4 bases, with 28 bases sitting between them. CDR1 and CDR2 from the germline V gene are PRHDT and FYEKMQ (reference sequence). DNA for the CDR3: TGTGCCAGCAGTTCGACGTTTACGGGGATACAGGGCGGGGGAAACACCATATATTTT. Amino acid sequence: CASSSTFTGIQGGGNTIYF. Together with reference TRBV13 and TRBJ1-3, the CDR3 gives the full variable domain: AAGVIQSPRHLIKEKRETATLKCYPIPRHDTVYWYQQGPGQDPQFLISFYEKMQSDKGSIPDRFSAQQFSDYHSELNMSSLELGDSALYFCASSSTFTGIQGGGNTIYFGEGSWLTVV.

This rearrangement joins TRBV19 to TRBJ1-1, with D hard to call. Trimming took off 3 bases at V and 0 bases at J, with 8 bases between the two ends. The CDR3 runs 14 residues. Germline V gene data show CDR1 as LNHDA and CDR2 as SQIVND (reference sequence). The CDR3 spells CASSIGELNTEAFF. DNA for the CDR3: TGTGCCAGTAGTATTGGAGAGTTGAACACTGAAGCTTTCTTT.

The chain couples TRBV29-1 to TRBJ2-7, with TRBD2 matching 7 bases. The CDR3 loop spans 16 amino acids. The trim removed 4 bases at V and 2 bases at J, leaving 14 bases unmatched. Per germline, CDR1 SQVTM and CDR2 ANQGSEA. CDR3: CSVGGGVGDPAYEQYF. CDR3 in DNA: TGCAGCGTTGGCGGGGGTGTCGGGGATCCAGCCTACGAGCAGTACTTC.

This clone was counted only a few times. The chain has TRBV11-3 and TRBJ2-2; 7 positions agree with TRBD2. This CDR3 region has 15 residues. CDR1 SGHNT and CDR2 YENEEA come from the germline V gene. With 2 bases clipped from V and 7 bases from J, the junction kept 7 bases outside the gene matches. In DNA form, the CDR3 reads TGTGCCAGCAGCTTAAGTGGCGGGAGTATCGGGGAGCTGTTTTTT. Protein: CASSLSGGSIGELFF.

CDR3 in amino acids: CSAPTGDTQYF. The CDR3 DNA is TGCAGTGCTCCCACAGGGGATACGCAGTATTTT. The gene calls are TRBV20-1 and TRBJ2-3, with D possibly being TRBD1 (6 bases). The CDR3 is 11 amino acids. Trimming removed 5 bases at V and 6 bases at J, with 9 bases between. The V gene's germline CDR1 is DFQATT and CDR2 SNEGSKA (reference sequence).

The chain combines TRBV29-1 with TRBJ2-1, with TRBD1 as a possible D gene (6 bases). From germline, CDR1 is SQVTM and CDR2 ANQGSEA. CDR3 length: 11 residues. Trimming left V 7 bases short and J 7 bases short, with 11 bases between. CDR3 nucleotides: TGCAGCGCCCCACAGGGAAATGAGCAGTTCTTC. Protein sequence: CSAPQGNEQFF.

The chain links TRBV27 to TRBJ2-6; weak D call: TRBD2 (6 bases). Between the trimmed V and J ends, which lost 9 bases and 2 bases, there was a span of 8 bases. The CDR3 sequence is 13 residues long. In germline, CDR1 is MNHEY, CDR2 SMNVEV (reference sequence). The CDR3: CASWGAGANVLTF. The DNA of the CDR3 is TGTGCCAGTTGGGGGGCTGGGGCCAACGTCCTGACTTTC.

V is TRBV5-1 and J is TRBJ2-1; TRBD2 agrees at 9 bases. The CDR3 length is 16 residues. Germline CDR1 is SGHRS and CDR2 is YFSETQ. Unmatched junction bases numbered 11, after V lost 2 bases and J lost 8 bases. The CDR3 bases are TGCGCCAGCAGCTTACCCCTAGCGGGAAGTCGGGATGAGCAGTTCTTC. As protein: CASSLPLAGSRDEQFF.

The chain is built from TRBV29-1 and TRBJ1-1; tentatively, D is TRBD1 (5 bases). Trimming cost V 8 bases and J 1 base, with 17 bases left between them. Germline V gene sequence: CDR1 SQVTM, CDR2 ANQGSEA. There are 14 residues in the CDR3. The CDR3 region is CSFLGGTRNTEAFF. The CDR3 DNA reads TGCAGCTTCTTGGGGGGAACTCGGAACACTGAAGCTTTCTTT.

The chain combines TRBV28 with TRBJ2-7, with 7 nucleotides matching TRBD1. Germline V gives CDR1 MDHEN, CDR2 SYDVKM. The V segment lost 7 bases and the J segment 2 bases; nucleotides outside the gene matches: 8. This CDR3 region has 14 residues. The CDR3 coding sequence is TGTGCCAGCATAAATCGGCAGGGGGCCTACGAGCAGTACTTC. Translating gives CASINRQGAYEQYF.

V is TRBV28 and J is TRBJ2-5; maybe TRBD1 (6 bases). V gave up 3 bases and J gave up 0 bases, with 11 bases separating them. Germline V gene sequence: CDR1 MDHEN, CDR2 SYDVKM. The CDR3 is 15 residues long. The CDR3, as DNA: TGTGCCAGCAGTTTCTACGGACAGTACCAAGAGACCCAGTACTTC. This translates into CASSFYGQYQETQYF.

The chain recombines TRBV28 with TRBJ1-5, with D possibly TRBD1 on 6 matching bases. The V gene lost 7 bases and the J gene lost 2 bases, with 15 bases spanning the gap. Germline CDR1 is MDHEN and CDR2 is SYDVKM. The CDR3 totals 15 residues. The CDR3 is CASTGHEVGNQPQHF. The CDR3 nucleotides read TGTGCCAGCACGGGACACGAGGTGGGCAATCAGCCCCAGCATTTT.

This clone was counted a single time. V usage is TRBV6-5 and J usage is TRBJ2-2, with TRBD1 as a possible D gene (6 bases). The CDR3 contains 14 residues. CDR1 and CDR2 from the germline V gene are MNHEY and SVGAGI. The ends were cut back, 1 base at V and 5 bases at J, with 8 bases in the middle. CDR3 amino acids: CASSYYRVTGELFF. In DNA, the CDR3 is TGTGCCAGCAGTTACTACAGGGTTACCGGGGAGCTGTTTTTT.

V usage is TRBV27 and J usage is TRBJ2-3; 7 bases are shared with TRBD2. Trimming cost V 5 bases and J 0 bases; bases outside gene matches: 8. The CDR3 covers 16 residues. Germline CDR1 and CDR2: MNHEY and SMNVEV (reference sequence). The CDR3 here is CASSPLLAESTDTQYF. CDR3 coding DNA: TGTGCCAGCAGTCCCCTTCTAGCGGAAAGCACAGATACGCAGTATTTT.

V usage is TRBV4-1 and J usage is TRBJ1-2, with 7 nucleotides matching TRBD1. The J segment lost 6 bases and the V segment lost 5 bases, leaving 6 bases of the junction unmatched. The CDR3 is made up of 13 amino acids. Per germline, CDR1 MGHRA and CDR2 YSYEKL. CDR3 region: CASSAQGRNGYTF. In nucleotides, the CDR3 is TGCGCCAGCAGCGCACAGGGGAGGAATGGCTACACCTTC.

DNA for the CDR3: TGTGCCAGCAGGGACGGTGCCAGGGGCTACGAGCAGTACTTC. Its translation is CASRDGARGYEQYF. V is TRBV6-5 and J is TRBJ2-7; weak D call: TRBD1 (6 bases). The V end was cut by 6 bases, the J end by 3 bases, with 15 bases between. The CDR3 runs 14 residues. The germline V gene encodes CDR1 MNHEY and CDR2 SVGAGI.

This chain links TRBV28 with TRBJ2-5, with 8 bases that match TRBD1. The junction had 10 bases not matched to a gene; V was cut back by 5 bases and J by 5 bases. This CDR3 comprises 15 residues. Per the germline V gene, CDR1 is MDHEN and CDR2 is SYDVKM. The CDR3 DNA follows: TGTGCCAGCAGTACCATGGACAGGGTAGGCGAGACCCAGTACTTC. Amino acid sequence: CASSTMDRVGETQYF.

This chain connects TRBV20-1 to TRBJ2-7, with 7 bases identical to TRBD2. This CDR3 is built from 11 residues. Trimming took 5 bases from V and 6 from J; bases not matched to a gene: 4. The germline V gene encodes CDR1 DFQATT and CDR2 SNEGSKA (reference sequence). CDR3 region: CSAGSGTEQYF. For the CDR3, the DNA is TGCAGTGCTGGGAGCGGGACCGAGCAGTACTTC.

J is TRBJ2-7 and V is TRBV19; TRBD1 might be the D (6 bases). Germline V gene lookup returns CDR1 LNHDA and CDR2 SQIVND (reference sequence). The CDR3 has 12 amino acids. V was pared by 9 bases and J by 0 bases, with 9 bases between. The chain's CDR3 is CASRDNSYEQYF. CDR3 DNA: TGTGCCAGCCGGGACAACTCCTACGAGCAGTACTTC.

The chain combines TRBV9 with TRBJ2-2, with unresolved D. The V end lost 1 base, the J end lost 6 bases, and 7 bases lay between the germline ends. CDR1 SGDLS and CDR2 YYNGEE come from the germline V gene. This CDR3 is built from 13 residues. The DNA of the CDR3 is TGTGCCAGCAGCGTATTCCGCGCCGGGGAGCTGTTTTTT. Translation gives CASSVFRAGELFF.

The genes are TRBV9 and TRBJ2-3, with 8 bases lining up with TRBD2. Germline assignment: CDR1 SGDLS and CDR2 YYNGEE. This CDR3 has 14 amino acids. Trimming at V came to 6 bases and at J to 3 bases, leaving 6 bases not matched to a gene. The CDR3 protein is CASKRGGGTDTQYF. The DNA of the CDR3 is TGTGCCAGCAAGCGTGGCGGGGGGACAGATACGCAGTATTTT. Complete variable domain (other parts from reference TRBV9 and TRBJ2-3): DSGVTQTPKHLITATGQRVTLRCSPRSGDLSVYWYQQSLDQGLQFLIQYYNGEERAKGNILERFSAQQFPDLHSELNLSSLELGDSALYFCASKRGGGTDTQYFGPGTRLTVL.

This chain connects TRBV27 to TRBJ2-1; 10 bases match TRBD2. With 2 bases clipped from V and 9 bases from J, the junction kept 10 bases outside the gene matches. The germline V gene encodes CDR1 MNHEY and CDR2 SMNVEV (reference sequence). This CDR3 comprises 16 residues. The CDR3 DNA reads TGTGCCAGCAGTTTAGTCTTGCCTAGCGGGAGTTTTGAGCAGTTCTTC. The encoded protein is CASSLVLPSGSFEQFF.